This T cell receptor beta chain was retrieved from a study of T-cell reconstitution after alpha-beta-depleted transplantation in children. V dropped 4 bases and J dropped 7; count of bases not matched to a gene: 5. CDR3 length: 15 residues. Germline V CDR1 and CDR2: KGHSH, LQKENI. Library preparation (for TCRbeta) was performed with unique molecular identifiers. TCRdb fed the PCR reads into MiXCR, producing one record per CDR3 protein. The data contain 500,000 or so distinct CDR3 sequences, about 30% of them singletons. The sample consisted of PBMCs from the stem cell graft donor, taken from the stem cell graft. The sequence came from a human donor who donated a stem cell graft to a child with aplastic anemia. This chain uses TRBV18 with TRBJ2-1, with 12 bases fitting TRBD1. CDR3 sequence: CASSRGDRGRNEQFF. Written as DNA, the CDR3 is TGTGCCAGCTCACGAGGGGACAGGGGGCGAAATGAGCAGTTCTTC.